These 26 T cell receptor beta chains share one sample of origin, sequenced in a study of blood T cell repertoires in COVID-19. Assay: immunoSEQ multiplex PCR; the TCRdb copy retains only in-frame clones and omits some. This table has over 200,000 clones, over 80% appearing once. The specimen sequenced was peripheral blood. These receptors all come from a man under 40 with COVID-19, enrolled during active disease.

The J gene is TRBJ2-6, the V gene TRBV14; 12 bases map to TRBD1. V shed 0 bases and J 2 bases; nucleotides not matched to a gene: 8. Germline loops: CDR1 SGHDN, CDR2 FVKESK. The CDR3 is made up of 20 amino acids. Here the CDR3 reads CASSQDRDRGLSAGANVLTF. CDR3 DNA sequence: TGTGCCAGCAGCCAAGATAGGGACAGGGGGCTTAGCGCTGGGGCCAACGTCCTGACTTTC. Full variable domain (rest looked up from reference TRBV14 and TRBJ2-6): EAGVTQFPSHSVIEKGQTVTLRCDPISGHDNLYWYRRVMGKEIKFLLHFVKESKQDESGMPNNRFLAERTGGTYSTLKVQPAELEDSGVYFCASSQDRDRGLSAGANVLTFGAGSRLTVL.

The J gene is TRBJ1-6, the V gene TRBV4-1; 8 bases fit TRBD1. The V gene's germline CDR1 is MGHRA and CDR2 YSYEKL. The trim removed 4 bases at V and 6 bases at J, leaving 5 bases unmatched. The CDR3 is made up of 15 amino acids. The CDR3 loop is CASSRLTGGNSPLHF. The CDR3 bases are TGCGCCAGCAGCCGGTTAACAGGGGGTAATTCACCCCTCCACTTT.

J is TRBJ2-7 and V is TRBV10-3; 7 nucleotides match TRBD2. CDR1 is ENHRY, CDR2 SYGVKD, per germline. CDR3 length: 13 amino acids. Germline trimming cut 7 bases from V and 1 base from J; bases unmatched to any gene: 4. CDR3 in amino acids: CAITRGSSYEQYF. DNA for the CDR3: TGTGCCATCACTCGCGGGAGTTCCTACGAGCAGTACTTC.

The chain joins TRBV25-1 to TRBJ1-4, with 10 bases matching TRBD1. The CDR3 consists of 13 residues. V was pared by 3 bases and J by 10 bases, with 2 bases of the junction left unmatched. Germline loops: CDR1 MGHDK, CDR2 SYGVNS. CDR3 nucleotides: TGTGCCAGCAGTGAGGGGGACAGGGGAAAACTGTTTTTT. Protein product: CASSEGDRGKLFF.

The CDR3 nucleotides read TGTGCCAGCAGCCCGGACAGGGATTATGGCTACACCTTC. Residues: CASSPDRDYGYTF. The V call is TRBV7-9, the J call TRBJ1-2; 8 bases fit TRBD1. Germline V lookup: CDR1 SEHNR, CDR2 FQNEAQ (reference sequence). J was trimmed by 5 bases and V by 5 bases; bases with no gene match: 4. This CDR3 spans 13 amino acids.

The CDR3 DNA reads as TGTGCCAGCAGCGGTCGGGACACCCGCTCCTACGAGCAGTACTTC. It is translated as CASSGRDTRSYEQYF. V is TRBV7-2 and J is TRBJ2-7; perhaps TRBD1 as D (6 bases). The CDR3 has 15 residues. CDR1 and CDR2 (germline): SGHTA, FQGNSA. V lost 5 bases and J lost 0, with 14 bases in between. Together with reference TRBV7-2 and TRBJ2-7, the CDR3 gives the full variable domain: GAGVSQSPSNKVTEKGKDVELRCDPISGHTALYWYRQSLGQGLEFLIYFQGNSAPDKSGLPSDRFSAERTGGSVSTLTIQRTQQEDSAVYLCASSGRDTRSYEQYFGPGTRLTVT.

The chain links TRBV7-2 to TRBJ2-1; 7 bases agree with TRBD2. CDR1 is SGHTA, CDR2 FQGNSA, per germline. The CDR3 is 16 residues long. V lost 4 bases to trimming and J lost 2 bases; unmatched junction nucleotides: 8. DNA of the CDR3: TGTGCCAGCAGCTCGCTTCGGGCGGGGGCCTACAATGAGCAGTTCTTC. Encoded protein: CASSSLRAGAYNEQFF.

The chain carries TRBV24-1 and TRBJ1-2; TRBD1 matches at 10 bases. The CDR3 has 14 residues. In germline, CDR1 is KGHDR, CDR2 SFDVKD. V was pared by 3 bases and J by 7 bases, with 4 bases of the junction left unmatched. The CDR3 reads CATSDTRTGGGYTF. CDR3 sequence (DNA): TGTGCCACCAGTGATACCCGGACAGGGGGTGGCTACACCTTC.

This chain joins TRBV4-1 and TRBJ1-5; a possible D gene is TRBD1 (5 bases). Per the germline V gene, CDR1 is MGHRA and CDR2 is YSYEKL. Trimming removed 2 bases at V and 6 bases at J, with 11 bases between. CDR3 length: 14 amino acids. In DNA, the CDR3 is TGCGCCAGCAGCCAACTTCCGGGACTTCAGCCCCAGCATTTT. Encoded protein: CASSQLPGLQPQHF.

V and J are TRBV6-5 and TRBJ2-7; D unclear. The CDR3 runs to 14 residues. The germline V and J ends were trimmed by 0 bases and 0 bases, with 6 bases remaining between them. CDR1 MNHEY and CDR2 SVGAGI come from the germline V gene. CDR3 sequence (DNA): TGTGCCAGCAGTTACTCGTCGTCCTCCTACGAGCAGTACTTC. As protein: CASSYSSSSYEQYF.

This rearrangement joins TRBV2 to TRBJ1-6; 8 bases agree with TRBD1. CDR3 length equals 16 residues. Germline values: CDR1 SNHLY, CDR2 FYNNEI. V was pared by 3 bases and J by 6 bases, with 7 bases of the junction left unmatched. This chain's CDR3 is CASSELRTGSNSPLHF. DNA of the CDR3: TGTGCCAGCAGTGAGCTCAGGACAGGGAGTAATTCACCCCTCCACTTT.

The chain carries TRBV5-5 and TRBJ1-1, with D hard to call. Germline V CDR1 and CDR2: SGHKS, YYEKEE (reference sequence). With 0 bases removed from V and 1 base from J, the gap between germline ends came to 13 bases. The CDR3 length is 16 residues. Here the CDR3 reads CASSLAARSGNTEAFF. The DNA of the CDR3 is TGTGCCAGCAGCTTGGCGGCTCGATCAGGGAACACTGAAGCTTTCTTT.

The CDR3 DNA is TGTGCCAGCAGCCAAGGGGCGGGCAACAATCAGCCCCAGCATTTT. Amino acids: CASSQGAGNNQPQHF. V usage is TRBV3-1 (or the pseudogene TRBV3-2) and J usage is TRBJ1-5; D uncertain. CDR3 length: 15 residues. Deletions cut 1 base from V and 3 bases from J, with 10 bases between. Germline V gene data show CDR1 as LGHDT and CDR2 as YNNKEL (reference sequence).

This chain joins TRBV10-3 and TRBJ2-2; possibly TRBD1 for D (6 bases). Germline CDR1 ENHRY, CDR2 SYGVKD. The CDR3 totals 14 residues. V lost 10 bases, J lost 5 bases, and 17 bases lay in between. The CDR3 reads CATRPGAETGELFF. DNA of the CDR3: TGTGCCACCAGGCCAGGGGCGGAAACCGGGGAGCTGTTTTTT.

This clone showed up just once. The chain combines TRBV27 with TRBJ1-6, with 10 bases identical to TRBD1. The CDR3 is 16 amino acids. Losses at the gene ends were 5 bases for V and 3 bases for J; bases not matched to a gene: 4. The germline gives CDR1 MNHEY, CDR2 SMNVEV (reference sequence). CDR3 in amino acids: CASSPRDRGYNSPLHF. CDR3 DNA: TGTGCCAGCAGTCCAAGGGACAGGGGCTATAATTCACCCCTCCACTTT.

The chain recombines TRBV28 with TRBJ2-6; 7 bases map to TRBD1. The length of the CDR3 is 15 residues. Germline V gives CDR1 MDHEN, CDR2 SYDVKM. The junction had 3 bases not matched to a gene; V was cut back by 7 bases and J by 0 bases. DNA of the CDR3: TGTGCCAGCAAGGGGGCGGACTCTGGGGCCAACGTCCTGACTTTC. Translated, it gives CASKGADSGANVLTF.

This clone has just one count. This chain uses TRBV18 with TRBJ1-2; D unresolved. The germline V gene has CDR1 KGHSH and CDR2 LQKENI. The V end was cut by 2 bases, the J end by 2 bases, with 9 bases between. CDR3 length equals 14 residues. The CDR3 loop is CASSPLSLNYGYTF. The CDR3 nucleotides read TGTGCCAGCTCACCATTGTCTCTGAACTATGGCTACACCTTC. Full variable domain (outside the CDR3, taken from reference TRBV18 and TRBJ1-2): NAGVMQNPRHLVRRRGQEARLRCSPMKGHSHVYWYRQLPEEGLKFMVYLQKENIIDESGMPKERFSAEFPKEGPSILRIQQVVRGDSAAYFCASSPLSLNYGYTFGSGTRLTVV.

V usage is TRBV5-8 and J usage is TRBJ1-5; TRBD1 matches at 10 bases. Germline V gene sequence: CDR1 SGHTS, CDR2 YDEGEE. V shed 4 bases, J shed 7 bases, and the junction held 11 bases outside the gene matches. This CDR3 spans 16 amino acids. The CDR3 here is CASSPDRTGGRQPQHF. The CDR3 DNA is TGTGCCAGCAGCCCCGACCGGACAGGGGGACGGCAGCCCCAGCATTTT.

CDR3 region: CASSVGLAGGRYEQFF. CDR3 nucleotides: TGTGCCAGCAGCGTGGGACTAGCGGGGGGGAGATATGAGCAGTTCTTC. The V call is TRBV11-2, the J call TRBJ2-1, with 16 bases aligning to TRBD2. The germline gives CDR1 SGHAT, CDR2 FQNNGV. The CDR3 consists of 16 residues. V trimming: 5 bases; J trimming: 8 bases; junction bases outside the gene matches: 6.

This chain links TRBV7-2 with TRBJ2-1, with 11 bases identical to TRBD2. The CDR3 contains 16 residues. Germline V CDR1 and CDR2: SGHTA, FQGNSA. The V and J ends lost 5 bases and 7 bases, in that order; junction bases with no gene match: 10. The CDR3 protein is CASSGGTSGRGNEQFF. DNA for the CDR3: TGTGCCAGCAGCGGCGGTACTAGCGGGAGAGGAAATGAGCAGTTCTTC.

V usage is TRBV28 and J usage is TRBJ2-7, with D unresolved. V was clipped by 6 bases and J by 3 bases, with 15 bases between them. Per the germline V gene, CDR1 is MDHEN and CDR2 is SYDVKM. The CDR3 runs 14 residues. The DNA of the CDR3 is TGTGCCAGCAGGCCAGGTCCAGAGAGCTACGAGCAGTACTTC. Protein sequence: CASRPGPESYEQYF. The full variable domain, completed using reference TRBV28 and TRBJ2-7, is DVKVTQSSRYLVKRTGEKVFLECVQDMDHENMFWYRQDPGLGLRLIYFSYDVKMKEKGDIPEGYSVSREKKERFSLILESASTNQTSMYLCASRPGPESYEQYFGPGTRLTVT.

This chain links TRBV29-1 with TRBJ1-1; D is possibly TRBD1 (6 bases). This CDR3 spans 15 amino acids. CDR1 and CDR2 from the germline V gene are SQVTM and ANQGSEA. The ends were cut back, 4 bases at V and 0 bases at J, with 15 bases in the middle. The CDR3 coding sequence is TGCAGCGTTGGGGGGGGCTTGGGAATGAACACTGAAGCTTTCTTT. Protein sequence: CSVGGGLGMNTEAFF.

V and J are TRBV29-1 and TRBJ2-7, with D maybe TRBD1 (6 bases). The length of the CDR3 is 15 residues. Trimming left V 0 bases short and J 7 bases short, with 19 bases between. Germline V lookup: CDR1 SQVTM, CDR2 ANQGSEA. The CDR3 sequence: CSVEDHRRSGQEQYF. CDR3 DNA sequence: TGCAGCGTTGAAGATCATCGGCGATCGGGACAAGAGCAGTACTTC.

The rearrangement uses TRBV2 and TRBJ1-6, with no clear D. CDR1 is SNHLY, CDR2 FYNNEI, per germline. This CDR3 is 15 amino acids long. Trimming pared 1 base from V and 2 bases from J, leaving 6 bases between. The CDR3 spells CASSEDNTYNSPLHF. The CDR3 bases are TGTGCCAGCAGTGAAGATAATACCTATAATTCACCCCTCCACTTT.

The chain is built from TRBV28 and TRBJ1-4, with a tentative D call TRBD1 (5 bases). Germline-derived CDR1 and CDR2 are MDHEN and SYDVKM. Trimming took 5 bases from V and 7 from J, leaving 11 bases between them. The CDR3 extends over 13 amino acids. The CDR3 reads CASSLDGGEKLFF. CDR3 nucleotides: TGTGCCAGCAGTCTCGACGGGGGTGAAAAACTGTTTTTT.

The V and J genes are TRBV5-1 and TRBJ1-2; perhaps TRBD1 as D (6 bases). The CDR3 has 15 amino acids. CDR1 and CDR2 from the germline V gene are SGHRS and YFSETQ. The V and J ends lost 2 bases and 1 base respectively, with 12 bases between them. The CDR3 region is CASSLGQTINYGYTF. The CDR3 nucleotides are TGCGCCAGCAGCTTAGGACAGACGATTAACTATGGCTACACCTTC.